This T cell receptor beta chain was recorded in a study of T cell changes during pregnancy in multiple sclerosis. Only in-frame clones appear in the TCRdb table, and some are missing; sequencing was by immunoSEQ multiplex PCR. The sample lists 18,000 or so clones, about nine tenths occurring once. The sequence derives from a female donor in good health, enrolled as a control in a pregnancy study. The material was CD8+ T cells from peripheral blood mononuclear cells, obtained in the second trimester of pregnancy.

The DNA for the CDR3 is TGTGCCAGCAGCTTAGTTACAGGGGCGGGTGAAAAACTGTTTTTT. Protein sequence: CASSLVTGAGEKLFF. J is TRBJ1-4 and V is TRBV7-2; 7 bases align to TRBD1. V trimming: 1 base; J trimming: 7 bases; junction bases outside the gene matches: 6. This CDR3 spans 15 amino acids. Germline V gives CDR1 SGHTA, CDR2 FQGNSA.